This TCR beta chain is from a study of blood T cell repertoires in COVID-19. Study at large: There were acute and convalescent COVID-19 samples, and they came from the United States, Italy and Spain. PBMCs, B-cell-depleted T cells, or T cells were the source of the cDNA or gDNA that made up the material.

CDR3 length: 16 residues. Looked up from germline, CDR1 is MGHRA and CDR2 is YSYEKL. V lost 1 base and J lost 0, with 10 bases in between. Sequencing was performed with immunoSEQ multiplex PCR; in TCRdb, only in-frame clones are kept and a portion is missing. Among about 180,000 clones listed, around 88% were seen once. This clone occurred once. The V and J genes are TRBV4-1 and TRBJ1-3; the D is unclear. The specimen sequenced was peripheral blood. This sequence originates from a woman between 25 and 40 years old with acute or convalescent COVID-19. DNA for the CDR3: TGCGCCAGCAGCCAAGCTACCGGGATCTCTGGAAACACCATATATTTT. Protein product: CASSQATGISGNTIYF.